This T cell receptor beta chain was identified in a study of blood T cell repertoires in COVID-19. Assay used: immunoSEQ multiplex PCR; TCRdb lists only in-frame clones, some missing. The sample shows some 180,000 clones, 85% of them seen only once. CDR1 is MGHRA, CDR2 YSYEKL, per germline. The CDR3 contains 16 residues. Trimming stripped 5 bases from V and 9 bases from J, with 23 bases between. The sequence derives from an elderly woman with COVID-19, enrolled during active disease. V gene TRBV4-1 combines with J gene TRBJ2-1; the D gene is possibly TRBD2 (5 bases). Source material: peripheral blood. The CDR3 sequence: CASSNRPLAFMVEQFF. In DNA form, the CDR3 reads TGCGCCAGCAGCAACCGCCCGCTAGCATTTATGGTTGAGCAGTTCTTC.